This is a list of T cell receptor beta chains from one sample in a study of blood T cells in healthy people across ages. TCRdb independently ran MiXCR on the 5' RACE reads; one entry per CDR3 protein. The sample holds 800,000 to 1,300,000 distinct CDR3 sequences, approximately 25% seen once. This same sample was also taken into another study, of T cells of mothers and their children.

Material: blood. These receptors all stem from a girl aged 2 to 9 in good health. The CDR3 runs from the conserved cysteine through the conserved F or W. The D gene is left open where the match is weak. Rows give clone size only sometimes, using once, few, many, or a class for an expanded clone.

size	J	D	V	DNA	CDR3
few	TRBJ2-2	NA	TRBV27	TGTGCCAGCACGGGACCCCGGGACACCGGGGAACTGTTTTTT	CASTGPRDTGELFF
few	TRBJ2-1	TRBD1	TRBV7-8	TGTGCCAGCAGCCGTTCCGGGACAGGGGGCCCGCACGAGCAGTTCTTC	CASSRSGTGGPHEQFF
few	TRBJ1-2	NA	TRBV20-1	TGCAGTGCTAGAGATGGGAGGGGGATCTATGGCTACACCTTC	CSARDGRGIYGYTF
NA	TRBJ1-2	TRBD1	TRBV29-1	TGCAGCGTGGGACAGGGGATCGCTGGCTACACCTTC	CSVGQGIAGYTF
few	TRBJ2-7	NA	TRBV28	TGTGCCAGCAGCAATGTAGACAGGCCCCCCTACGAGCAGTACTTC	CASSNVDRPPYEQYF
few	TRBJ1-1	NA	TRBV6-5	TGTGCCAGCAGTTTTAGGCAGGGGAACACTGAAGCTTTCTTT	CASSFRQGNTEAFF
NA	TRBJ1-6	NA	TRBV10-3	TGTGCCATCAGGTCTGAACAGGGAATGAATTCACCCCTCCACTTT	CAIRSEQGMNSPLHF
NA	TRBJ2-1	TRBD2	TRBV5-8	TGTGCCAGCAGCTCCCCCGAGCGGGGGGGTTACAATGAGCAGTTCTTC	CASSSPERGGYNEQFF
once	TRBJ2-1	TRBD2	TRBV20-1	TGCAGTGCTAGAGTTACAGCGGGATGGAGCAATGAGCAGTTCTTC	CSARVTAGWSNEQFF
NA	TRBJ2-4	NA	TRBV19	TGTGCCAGTAGTATCAGCGGAAAAGAAAACATTCAGTACTTC	CASSISGKENIQYF
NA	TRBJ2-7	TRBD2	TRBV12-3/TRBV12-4	TGTGCCAGCAGTTTATGGGAGGGCTCCGAGCAGTACTTC	CASSLWEGSEQYF
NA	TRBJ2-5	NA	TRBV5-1	TGCGCCAGCAGCTCCGGACAGTCGTACCAAGAGACCCAGTACTTC	CASSSGQSYQETQYF
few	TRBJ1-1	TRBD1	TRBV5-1	TGCGCCAGCAGCGTAACAGGGGGTTTCGAAGCTTTCTTT	CASSVTGGFEAFF
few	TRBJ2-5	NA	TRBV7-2	TGTGCCAGCAGCTTAGGTATTGGGCGGGAAGAGACCCAGTACTTC	CASSLGIGREETQYF
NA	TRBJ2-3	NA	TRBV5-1	TGCGCCAGCAGATACAGGGATCCCGCAGATACGCAGTATTTT	CASRYRDPADTQYF
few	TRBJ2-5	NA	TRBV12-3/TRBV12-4	TGTGCCAGCAGTTTAGGGGCCTTGGGCAGGAGGCTGTACTTC	CASSLGALGRRLYF
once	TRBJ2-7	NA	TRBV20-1	TGCAGTGCTAATAATATAGAGGCACCGCTCTACGAGCAGTACTTC	CSANNIEAPLYEQYF
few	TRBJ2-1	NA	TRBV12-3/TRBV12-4	TGTGCCAGCAGCCCAGGGTACCTCAATGAGCAGTTCTTC	CASSPGYLNEQFF
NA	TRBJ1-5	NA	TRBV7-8	TGTGCCAGCAGCGTAAATAGAAATCAGCCCCAGCATTTT	CASSVNRNQPQHF
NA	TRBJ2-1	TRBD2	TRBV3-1	TGTGCCAGCAGCGTCGGTCTAGCGGGAGTGCGAAATGAGCAGTTCTTC	CASSVGLAGVRNEQFF
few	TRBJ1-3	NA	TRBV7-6	TGTGCCAGCAGCTTAGGGGACGGGAACTCTGGAAACACCATATATTTT	CASSLGDGNSGNTIYF
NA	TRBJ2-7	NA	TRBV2	TGTGCCAGCAGGCCGCGTATTAGGCCCTACGAGCAGTACTTC	CASRPRIRPYEQYF
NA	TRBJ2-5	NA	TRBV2	TGTGCCAGCAGTGAACCCCTGGAATACGAGACCCAGTACTTC	CASSEPLEYETQYF
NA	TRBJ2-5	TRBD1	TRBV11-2	TGTGCCAGCAGCTTAGTGACAGGGTCACAAGAGACCCAGTACTTC	CASSLVTGSQETQYF
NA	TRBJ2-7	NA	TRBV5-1	TGCGCCAGCCACACAGGGTCCTACGAGCAGTACTTC	CASHTGSYEQYF
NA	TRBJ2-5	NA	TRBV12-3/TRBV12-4	TGTGCCAGCAGCCCTCAACTAGCATCATTAGAGACCCAGTACTTC	CASSPQLASLETQYF
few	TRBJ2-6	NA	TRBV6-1	TGTGCCAGCACTGCGGACGTTTCAGGGGCCAACGTCCTGACTTTC	CASTADVSGANVLTF
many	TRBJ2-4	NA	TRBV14	TGTGCCAGCAGCCAAGATAGGCCCGGGGCCGCAAACATTCAGTACTTC	CASSQDRPGAANIQYF
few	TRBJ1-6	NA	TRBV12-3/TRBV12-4	TGTGCCAGCAGTGACCACGGGGGGGACGCCTATGCGCCCCTCCACTTT	CASSDHGGDAYAPLHF
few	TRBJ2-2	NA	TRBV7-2	TGTGCCAGCACCCTAGATTCCGAATACACCGGGGAGCTGTTTTTT	CASTLDSEYTGELFF
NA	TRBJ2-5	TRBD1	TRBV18	TGTGCCAGCTCACCACTGGACAGGGCCCGTCTTTGGGGAGAGACCCAGTACTTC	CASSPLDRARLWGETQYF
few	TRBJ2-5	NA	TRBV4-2	TGTGCCAGCAGCCAGAGTCTGGTTGGGGGTAAGGGAGAGACCCAGTACTTC	CASSQSLVGGKGETQYF
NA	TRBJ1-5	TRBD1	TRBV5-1	TGCGCCAGCAGGGCCGACAGGGACCAGCCCCAGCATTTT	CASRADRDQPQHF
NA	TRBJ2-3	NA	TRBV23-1	TGCGCCAGCAGTCAATCGAAGGGGGATCGGACAGATACGCAGTATTTT	CASSQSKGDRTDTQYF
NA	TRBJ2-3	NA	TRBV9	TGTGCCAGCAGCGGGGGGGACTTCGCGGATACGCAGTATTTT	CASSGGDFADTQYF
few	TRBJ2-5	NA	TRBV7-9	TGTGCCAGCAGCTTAGTCGGCTCCGAAGAGACCCAGTACTTC	CASSLVGSEETQYF
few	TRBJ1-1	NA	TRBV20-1	TGCAGTGCTACCAACACTGAAGCTTTCTTT	CSATNTEAFF
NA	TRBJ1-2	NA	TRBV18	TGTGCCAGCTCACCAAGAACAGTGCTCGATGGCTACACCTTC	CASSPRTVLDGYTF
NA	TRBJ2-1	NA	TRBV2	TGTGCCAGCAGTGTGGTTGACAATGAGCAGTTCTTC	CASSVVDNEQFF
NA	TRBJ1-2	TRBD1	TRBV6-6	TGTGCCAGCAGTACAGGGGACCATGGCTACACCTTC	CASSTGDHGYTF
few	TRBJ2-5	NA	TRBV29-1	TGCAGCGTTGAAGAGGTAGAGACACAACAAGAGACCCAGTACTTC	CSVEEVETQQETQYF